This T cell receptor (beta chain) was identified in a study of shared clonotypes between healthy human individuals (dated by TCRdb to 2020 to 2022). Background for the entire study: The cohort included three men and a couple of women between 18 and 49 years of age. For each donor, CD4 naive and CD4 memory were each run on three plates, CD8 naive on two plates, and CD8 memory on one plate. Blood TCR repertoires of a handful of healthy adults were deeply sequenced to estimate repertoire size and the extent of clonotype sharing between individuals. To increase sequencing depth and limit assay-specific biases, TCR repertoire library preparation and sequencing were carried out by different laboratories using diverse techniques. Leukapheresis yielded between about 0.9 and 10 billion PBMCs per donor. Results the study describes overall, beyond this receptor: Sharing across a handful of donors was observed for around 4.8% of naive CD4, 3.5% of naive CD8, 2% to 2.5% of memory CD4, and about 0.39% of memory CD8 clonotypes. Even with the large sequencing depth, rarefaction of the sorted-subset datasets indicated that sequencing was incomplete. Pairwise subsampling indicated that sequencing depth was expected to affect the degree of clonotype sharing among donors. Because the study included only a small number of donors, the genetic and exposure-history diversity represented was limited. Compared with non-shared clonotypes, the clonotypes found in all four sorted-subset donors had higher generation probabilities. Naive subsets generally had larger estimated clonotype richness than memory subsets did. Only blood was sampled, and tissue TCR repertoires likely differ from those in blood.

TCR CDR3 regions were amplified from genomic DNA by multiplex PCR using the deep immunoSEQ assay. For each cell subset, the extracted genomic DNA was distributed evenly across all wells of several immunoSEQ 96-well plates, and each plate served as one replicate. For sorted subsets, 150 to 250 ng genomic DNA, equal to about 30,000 T cell genomes, was loaded into each replicate PCR. The purified libraries were quantified using a Qubit 3.0 fluorometer, sized with a Bioanalyzer 2100, and then quantified again using the KAPA Library Quantification kit. Every immunoSEQ 96-well plate was sequenced on a separate single-read 150-cycle Illumina NextSeq 550 flow cell. The authors' pipeline ran thus. Because the immunoSEQ output included only junctional sequences and no quality scores, the filtering could not be the same as the filtering used for full-length reads. To assign V/J genes and CDR3, sequences were annotated against IMGT germline references using PyIR, a Python wrapper for IgBLAST v1.9. Reads were filtered out if the reads had weak V/J assignments (E-value above 1e-6), no CDR3, stop codons, out-of-frame junctions, or ambiguous translated residues. V3J clonotypes were defined by identical inferred V gene, J gene, and CDR3 amino acid sequence. Percentage overlap between repertoires was computed as shared unique clonotypes divided by the size of the smaller repertoire. Richness of each repertoire was evaluated using RTK rarefaction, the Chao1 estimator, and Recon v2.1 estimates of unobserved clonotypes. Generation probabilities were computed with OLGA for all TCRbeta clonotypes obtained by the gDNA method from several donors. TCRdb's version of the immuneACCESS table is confined to in-frame rearrangements and falls short of the full clone set. An unresolved V gene accounts for under half of the shortfall where checked; the remainder is of unknown origin. Clone size and V and J calls were adopted from that table, with D and trimming inferred from the DNA. In all, the sample holds some 1.4 million clones, and 95% to 97% of those were seen once. The ten most abundant clones make up approximately 1.1% of the sample.

Including cysteine and phenylalanine, the CDR3 has 13 amino acids. CDR3 DNA is the only sequence kept; it has 39 bases, read in frame from the first base. V is cut by 4 bases and J by 1 base, and the space between the germline ends is 7 bases. The germline V gene gives CDR1 as SQVTM and CDR2 as ANQGSEA. Donors were healthy HIV-negative adults with no recently reported acute infections or vaccinations. Every donor was a Caucasian adult residing in Nashville, Tennessee, USA. CD4+ T cells were enriched through magnetic negative selection, after which naive cells were positively selected on CD45RA and the remaining negative fraction served as the memory subset. After blood collection by leukapheresis, PBMCs were isolated using Ficoll-Histopaque density gradient centrifugation and then cryopreserved in the vapor phase of liquid nitrogen. Analytical flow cytometry was used to check the purity and quantity of each magnetically sorted T cell population. Genomic DNA was isolated from each sorted fraction and quantified by UV absorbance on a Nanodrop 2000c.

As to this clone: Its antigen has not been determined. No quality values exist for individual bases; no much larger clone is one base distant.

The chain is encoded by TRBV29-1 joined to TRBJ1-4; the D region possibly corresponds to TRBD1 (5 bases align). The receptor comes from a man aged 25 to 40 in good health. Input material: naive CD4+ T cells sorted from blood. In the paper's terms, the cell subset or site label means: CD45RA+ positively selected. CDR3 region: CSVGDRTNEKLFF. The nucleotide sequence is given as TGCAGCGTTGGAGACAGAACTAATGAAAAACTGTTTTTT.